The 14 T cell receptor beta chains presented below share a single source sample, sequenced in a study of T cells in Graves' hyperthyroidism and ophthalmopathy. From RNA transcripts, TCR beta CDR3 regions were amplified. Researchers ran a first-round RT-PCR on the TCR CDR3 using the HTBI primer set. One entry per CDR3 protein results from TCRdb running MiXCR on the multiplex PCR reads. The sample lists 350,000 to 500,000 distinct CDR3 sequences, approximately 14% occurring once. Sequencing input: blood. The source of these receptors is a woman aged 18-30 years with Graves' hyperthyroidism.

This clonotype has only a few counts. The chain employs TRBV2 and TRBJ1-2, with 8 bases fitting TRBD1. CDR3 length: 14 residues. Germline lookup yields CDR1 SNHLY and CDR2 FYNNEI. With V trimmed by 4 bases and J by 3 bases, 4 bases remained unmatched. CDR3 nucleotide sequence: TGTGCCAGCAGTGGGGACAGGTCTTACTATGGCTACACCTTC. Its translation is CASSGDRSYYGYTF.

This clonotype was observed many times. The V call is TRBV3-1, the J call TRBJ1-2; 8 nucleotides line up with TRBD1. The junction had 6 bases not matched to a gene; V was cut back by 4 bases and J by 2 bases. Germline loops: CDR1 LGHDT, CDR2 YNNKEL (reference sequence). The CDR3 consists of 15 residues. In nucleotides, the CDR3 is TGTGCCAGCAGCCCTACCCGGACAGGGAACTATGGCTACACCTTC. Amino acids: CASSPTRTGNYGYTF.

This clonotype was counted many times. The chain uses TRBV20-1 and TRBJ1-1; D might be TRBD1 (5 bases). The germline gives CDR1 DFQATT, CDR2 SNEGSKA (reference sequence). This CDR3 spans 12 amino acids. DNA for the CDR3: TGCGGAGTGGGGGAGAGGAACACTGAAGCTTTCTTT. Translating it yields CGVGERNTEAFF.

This clonotype was recorded at least ten times. The chain uses TRBV30 and TRBJ2-5, with TRBD2 matching 11 bases. The CDR3 consists of 15 residues. The J segment lost 5 bases and the V segment lost 2 bases, leaving 7 bases of the junction unmatched. Looked up from germline, CDR1 is GTSNPN and CDR2 is SVGIG (reference sequence). This CDR3 is CAWSLPTSGIETQYF. The CDR3 coding sequence is TGTGCCTGGAGTTTACCGACTAGCGGGATCGAGACCCAGTACTTC.

This clonotype was counted between two and nine times. V and J are TRBV11-2 and TRBJ1-5, with a weak D call TRBD1 (5 bases). Germline CDR1 and CDR2: SGHAT and FQNNGV. The CDR3 covers 17 residues. V was clipped by 0 bases and J by 1 base, with 13 bases between them. CDR3 DNA: TGTGCCAGCAGCTTAGAGGGGGGGGTCAGGAGCAATCAGCCCCAGCATTTT. It specifies CASSLEGGVRSNQPQHF.

With respect to this clonotype: Given a much more abundant clone one base away, this may be a read error. This chain uses TRBV20-1 with TRBJ2-5; TRBD2 is a possible D gene (6 bases). Germline CDR1 DFQATT, CDR2 SNEGSKA (reference sequence). The CDR3 covers 12 residues. The DNA of the CDR3 is TGCAGTCCTAGCGTAGTTGGCGAGACCCAGTACTTC. This codes for CSPSVVGETQYF.

This clonotype was observed many times. The rearrangement uses TRBV3-1 and TRBJ2-1; the match to TRBD2 covers 12 bases. The trim removed 6 bases at V and 6 bases at J, leaving 9 bases unmatched. The CDR3 runs to 16 residues. CDR1 and CDR2 (germline): LGHDT, YNNKEL (reference sequence). The CDR3 is CASRRRLAGAVNEQFF. CDR3 nucleotide sequence: TGTGCCAGCAGGAGGAGACTAGCGGGAGCGGTCAATGAGCAGTTCTTC.

Only a few counts were recorded for this clonotype. This chain uses TRBV5-1 with TRBJ2-2, with 7 positions matching TRBD1. Germline CDR1 reads SGHRS; CDR2 reads YFSETQ. The V segment lost 3 bases and the J segment 0 bases; nucleotides outside the gene matches: 2. The CDR3 contains 15 residues. The CDR3 sequence is CASSSGQTNTGELFF. CDR3 coding DNA: TGCGCCAGCAGCTCGGGACAGACGAACACCGGGGAGCTGTTTTTT.

The chain carries TRBV29-1 and TRBJ1-4, with D possibly TRBD1 on 5 matching bases. The germline V gene encodes CDR1 SQVTM and CDR2 ANQGSEA. CDR3 length: 14 amino acids. Trimming pared 0 bases from V and 8 bases from J, leaving 13 bases between. CDR3 sequence reads: CSVEEVAGAEKLFF. CDR3 nucleotides: TGCAGCGTTGAAGAAGTTGCCGGGGCCGAAAAACTGTTTTTT. Full variable domain (remainder filled in from reference TRBV29-1 and TRBJ1-4): SAVISQKPSRDICQRGTSLTIQCQVDSQVTMMFWYRQQPGQSLTLIATANQGSEATYESGFVIDKFPISRPNLTFSTLTVSNMSPEDSSIYLCSVEEVAGAEKLFFGSGTQLSVL.

This clonotype came up many times. This chain uses TRBV6-1 with TRBJ1-5; D gene ambiguous. Germline CDR1 and CDR2: MNHNS and SASEGT. There are 15 residues in the CDR3. V lost 6 bases, J lost 5 bases, and 17 bases lay in between. This CDR3 is CASSPGPWADQPQHF. In nucleotides, the CDR3 is TGTGCCAGCAGCCCCGGCCCCTGGGCGGATCAGCCCCAGCATTTT.

Note on this clonotype: This sequence may be a read error, since a much larger clone differs from it by one base. The chain combines TRBV18 with TRBJ2-7; D remains unclear. Germline lookup yields CDR1 KGHSH and CDR2 LQKENI. CDR3 length: 12 amino acids. The CDR3 bases are TGTGCCAGCTCACCCACCATCTACGTGCAGTACTTC. This translates into CASSPTIYVQYF.

This clonotype was picked up many times. This chain links TRBV3-1 with TRBJ2-7; 10 bases are a match to TRBD2. This CDR3 spans 15 amino acids. Germline V gives CDR1 LGHDT, CDR2 YNNKEL (reference sequence). With V trimmed by 1 base and J by 3 bases, 3 bases remained unmatched. CDR3 coding DNA: TGTGCCAGCAGCCAAGGGACTAGCGGTCGCTACGAGCAGTACTTC. Amino acid sequence: CASSQGTSGRYEQYF.

Many counts were recorded for this clonotype. The chain links TRBV18 to TRBJ2-3, with 8 positions matching TRBD2. Per germline, CDR1 KGHSH and CDR2 LQKENI. The CDR3 has 16 amino acids. Trimming cost V 0 bases and J 3 bases; bases outside gene matches: 5. DNA of the CDR3: TGTGCCAGCTCACCACCTTCGAGACTAGCGACAGATACGCAGTATTTT. This codes for CASSPPSRLATDTQYF.

This rearrangement joins TRBV4-1 to TRBJ2-7, with D perhaps matching TRBD1 (6 bases). Germline CDR1 and CDR2: MGHRA and YSYEKL. Deletions cut 8 bases from V and 2 bases from J, with 10 bases between. The CDR3 contains 12 residues. DNA of the CDR3: TGCGCCAGCCGCGGACAGACCTACGAGCAGTACTTC. Protein: CASRGQTYEQYF.